This entry lists 9 T cell receptor beta chains sequenced from one sample in a study of blood T cell repertoires in COVID-19. Data came from immunoSEQ multiplex PCR; TCRdb stores just in-frame clones and leaves some out. Here the sample spans 250,000 or so clones, roughly 84% being singletons. Sequencing was done on a sample of peripheral blood. The receptors come from a woman aged 40 to 50 who had recovered from COVID-19.

The chain recombines TRBV11-1 with TRBJ2-1; tentative D call: TRBD1 (6 bases). Trimming took 1 base from V and 3 from J, leaving 10 bases between them. The germline V gene encodes CDR1 SGHAT and CDR2 FQDESV (reference sequence). The CDR3 covers 15 residues. CDR3 region: CASSLDRAGYNEQFF. The CDR3 DNA is TGTGCCAGCAGCTTAGACAGGGCGGGCTACAATGAGCAGTTCTTC.

The rearrangement joins TRBV5-1 to TRBJ2-5; a weak D match, TRBD1 (6 bases). V dropped 3 bases and J dropped 1 base, with 10 bases sitting between them. Per germline, CDR1 SGHRS and CDR2 YFSETQ. This CDR3 comprises 14 residues. CDR3 sequence: CASSYLTGQETQYF. CDR3 nucleotide sequence: TGCGCCAGCAGCTACCTGACAGGCCAAGAGACCCAGTACTTC.

V gene TRBV30 combines with J gene TRBJ2-7; D is perhaps TRBD2 (6 bases). Germline V lookup: CDR1 GTSNPN, CDR2 SVGIG (reference sequence). The CDR3 has 13 residues. Trimming pared 7 bases from V and 2 bases from J, leaving 15 bases between. For the CDR3, the DNA is TGTGCCTCCAGCGGGCGCCCCACCTACGAGCAGTACTTC. Translating gives CASSGRPTYEQYF.

In regard to this clone: Distinct nucleotide sequences in the sample also encode this CDR3. The chain couples TRBV28 to TRBJ1-5; the match to TRBD1 covers 9 bases. V dropped 4 bases and J dropped 4; count of bases not matched to a gene: 2. This CDR3 is 14 amino acids long. Germline CDR1 and CDR2: MDHEN and SYDVKM. CDR3 amino acids: CASSSGQGNQPQHF. DNA for the CDR3: TGTGCCAGCAGTTCGGGACAGGGAAATCAGCCCCAGCATTTT.

J is TRBJ1-1 and V is TRBV6-1; D uncertain. CDR1 is MNHNS, CDR2 SASEGT, per germline. This CDR3 region has 14 residues. Trimming removed 2 bases at V and 1 base at J, with 8 bases between. The CDR3 DNA follows: TGTGCCAGCAGTGAATTTAGTCCGAACACTGAAGCTTTCTTT. The encoded protein is CASSEFSPNTEAFF.

This chain connects TRBV23-1 to TRBJ1-6; 7 bases match TRBD1. TRBV23-1 is an ORF, and what it does is uncertain. V lost 2 bases, J lost 7 bases, and 8 bases stayed unmatched. The CDR3 covers 16 residues. The CDR3 DNA follows: TGCGCCAGCAGTCAAACTACAGGGGTAGGAAATTCACCCCTCCACTTT. Protein sequence: CASSQTTGVGNSPLHF.

V usage is TRBV13 and J usage is TRBJ2-1, with D perhaps TRBD1 (5 bases). Germline loops: CDR1 PRHDT, CDR2 FYEKMQ (reference sequence). The V and J ends lost 5 bases and 1 base respectively, with 15 bases between them. The CDR3 has 16 residues. CDR3 coding DNA: TGTGCCAGCAGCAACAGACAGAATAATTCCTACAATGAGCAGTTCTTC. Residues: CASSNRQNNSYNEQFF. Full variable domain (missing parts from reference TRBV13 and TRBJ2-1): AAGVIQSPRHLIKEKRETATLKCYPIPRHDTVYWYQQGPGQDPQFLISFYEKMQSDKGSIPDRFSAQQFSDYHSELNMSSLELGDSALYFCASSNRQNNSYNEQFFGPGTRLTVL.

The DNA of the CDR3 is TGCAGTTCCTTGGCCCCGACTGACCGAGAAGCTTTCTTT. It specifies CSSLAPTDREAFF. The chain is built from TRBV29-1 and TRBJ1-1; D call uncertain. The CDR3 has 13 amino acids. Germline CDR1 and CDR2: SQVTM and ANQGSEA.

The CDR3 loop is CASSDLGLAVNTGELFF. In DNA form, the CDR3 reads TGTGCCAGCAGTGACCTCGGACTAGCGGTAAACACCGGGGAGCTGTTTTTT. This chain uses TRBV2 with TRBJ2-2, with 10 bases matching TRBD2. Germline lookup yields CDR1 SNHLY and CDR2 FYNNEI. There are 17 residues in the CDR3. The V gene end was trimmed by 3 bases and the J gene end by 2 bases; junction bases not matched to a gene: 6.